The next 15 T cell receptor beta chains were all read from a single sample in a study of T cell responses to AZD1222 COVID-19 vaccine. Measured with immunoSEQ multiplex PCR; TCRdb has only the in-frame clones, and not every one. The sample includes 150,000 to 200,000 clones, less than 95% of them seen just once. The sample here was peripheral blood, taken on day 0 of AZD1222 vaccination. These receptors all come from an adult in good health.

This rearrangement joins TRBV7-9 to TRBJ1-1; possibly TRBD1 for D (6 bases). Trimming took 7 bases from V and 5 from J, leaving 14 bases between them. The germline V gene encodes CDR1 SEHNR and CDR2 FQNEAQ (reference sequence). This CDR3 spans 13 amino acids. The CDR3 spells CASNLGGGTEAFF. For the CDR3, the DNA is TGTGCCAGCAATCTGGGAGGGGGAACTGAAGCTTTCTTT.

The chain couples TRBV5-4 to TRBJ1-1, with 7 bases matching TRBD1. Trimming cost V 1 base and J 6 bases; bases outside gene matches: 15. Per the germline V gene, CDR1 is SGHNT and CDR2 is YYREEE (reference sequence). This CDR3 has 17 residues. The CDR3 DNA sequence: TGTGCCAGCAGCTTGTTCCCCCCGACAGGGTTAAACGCTGAAGCTTTCTTT. This encodes CASSLFPPTGLNAEAFF.

The chain employs TRBV5-1 and TRBJ1-1; D is unresolved. V was cut by 4 bases and J by 2 bases, with 12 bases left in between. The CDR3 is made up of 14 amino acids. Germline CDR1 reads SGHRS; CDR2 reads YFSETQ. This CDR3 is CASSPTASNTEAFF. DNA of the CDR3: TGCGCCAGCAGCCCGACCGCCAGTAACACTGAAGCTTTCTTT.

The chain couples TRBV24-1 to TRBJ2-3; unclear D gene. The germline V and J ends were trimmed by 3 bases and 2 bases, with 5 bases remaining between them. CDR1 and CDR2 (germline): KGHDR, SFDVKD. This CDR3 has 13 residues. CDR3 in DNA: TGTGCCACCAGTGATCCGCCCACAGATACGCAGTATTTT. Encoded protein: CATSDPPTDTQYF.

The chain combines TRBV18 with TRBJ1-3; D is uncertain. Trimming left V 5 bases short and J 4 bases short, with 6 bases between. In germline, CDR1 is KGHSH, CDR2 LQKENI. The CDR3 spans 12 residues. The CDR3 sequence is CASSGQGNTIYF. CDR3 nucleotides: TGTGCCAGCTCAGGGCAAGGAAACACCATATATTTT.

The CDR3 DNA reads as TGTGCCAGCAGCTTCGCCGGAATGGCCTACAATGAGCAGTTCTTC. As protein: CASSFAGMAYNEQFF. The rearrangement uses TRBV5-8 and TRBJ2-1, with D unclear. V gave up 2 bases and J gave up 2 bases, with 11 bases separating them. The CDR3 contains 15 residues. Germline CDR1 is SGHTS and CDR2 is YDEGEE.

This sequence joins TRBV19 and TRBJ2-1; TRBD2 matches 10 bases. The CDR3 consists of 17 residues. Per germline, CDR1 LNHDA and CDR2 SQIVND (reference sequence). With 0 bases clipped from V and 1 base from J, the junction kept 3 bases outside the gene matches. In DNA, the CDR3 is TGTGCCAGTAGTATAGATGAACTAGCGGGGTCCTACAATGAGCAGTTCTTC. This gives the protein CASSIDELAGSYNEQFF. Filled out from reference TRBV19 and TRBJ2-1, the complete variable domain reads DGGITQSPKYLFRKEGQNVTLSCEQNLNHDAMYWYRQDPGQGLRLIYYSQIVNDFQKGDIAEGYSVSREKKESFPLTVTSAQKNPTAFYLCASSIDELAGSYNEQFFGPGTRLTVL.

The chain uses TRBV3-1 (or the pseudogene TRBV3-2) and TRBJ2-1, with a possible D match to TRBD2 (5 bases). V was pared by 1 base and J by 5 bases, with 21 bases between. The CDR3 loop spans 18 amino acids. CDR1 and CDR2 (germline): LGHDT, YNNKEL (reference sequence). CDR3 sequence reads: CASSQGTGNRLGNNEQFF. CDR3 DNA sequence: TGTGCCAGCAGCCAAGGAACCGGGAATCGTCTAGGTAACAATGAGCAGTTCTTC.

The rearrangement uses TRBV2 and TRBJ2-1; TRBD2 aligns across 9 bases. CDR3 size: 15 residues. Trimming at V came to 8 bases and at J to 2 bases, leaving 7 bases not matched to a gene. CDR1 and CDR2 (germline): SNHLY, FYNNEI. This CDR3 reads CASGLASGTYNEQFF. DNA for the CDR3: TGTGCCAGCGGTTTGGCTAGCGGGACCTACAATGAGCAGTTCTTC.

The chain uses TRBV27 and TRBJ1-3, with no clear D. Trimming took 5 bases from V and 3 from J, leaving 11 bases between them. The CDR3 contains 14 residues. The germline V gene has CDR1 MNHEY and CDR2 SMNVEV (reference sequence). In nucleotides, the CDR3 is TGTGCCAGCAGTCCCCGGGGAGGTGGAAACACCATATATTTT. It codes for CASSPRGGGNTIYF.

The chain employs TRBV29-1 and TRBJ1-2; 7 bases agree with TRBD1. This CDR3 is built from 14 residues. Germline V gives CDR1 SQVTM, CDR2 ANQGSEA. CDR3 sequence reads: CSSGGTANSYGYTF. In nucleotides, the CDR3 is TGCAGTTCTGGTGGGACAGCGAACTCCTATGGCTACACCTTC.

The chain combines TRBV11-2 with TRBJ1-1, with 12 bases that match TRBD1. This CDR3 has 19 residues. V lost 1 base to trimming and J lost 2 bases; unmatched junction nucleotides: 11. Germline V gives CDR1 SGHAT, CDR2 FQNNGV. CDR3 in DNA: TGTGCCAGCAGCTTAGTGGGCGGGACAGGGGGCAGGATAAACACTGAAGCTTTCTTT. Encoded protein: CASSLVGGTGGRINTEAFF.

The chain couples TRBV4-2 to TRBJ1-6; D is unresolved. Trimming removed 4 bases at V and 8 bases at J, with 6 bases between. The CDR3 spans 12 residues. Germline values: CDR1 LGHNA, CDR2 YNFKEQ. The CDR3 nucleotides are TGTGCCAGCAGCCTTGGCGATTCACCCCTCCACTTT. The encoded protein is CASSLGDSPLHF.

The rearrangement uses TRBV2 and TRBJ1-6; D uncertain. V lost 2 bases, J lost 0 bases, and 5 bases lay in between. The CDR3 spans 15 residues. Germline V gene data show CDR1 as SNHLY and CDR2 as FYNNEI. CDR3 residues: CASSETSSYNSPLHF. CDR3 bases: TGTGCCAGCAGTGAAACCAGCTCCTATAATTCACCCCTCCACTTT.

V usage is TRBV2 and J usage is TRBJ1-2; possible D gene TRBD1, 5 bases. The germline V gene has CDR1 SNHLY and CDR2 FYNNEI. The ends were cut back, 5 bases at V and 1 base at J, with 14 bases in the middle. The CDR3 loop spans 15 amino acids. As DNA, the CDR3 is TGTGCCAGCAGTAGGGCGACAGATCTTAACTATGGCTACACCTTC. Its translation: CASSRATDLNYGYTF.